This T cell receptor (beta chain) stems from a study of T cell repertoires in ileal Crohn's disease. V lost 4 bases and J 7 bases, leaving 17 bases between the germline ends. Germline CDR1 SNHLY, CDR2 FYNNEI. The CDR3 has 15 residues. With regard to this clone: The antigen is unknown.

Study-level points and caveats: Active smokers at surgery had more clonal expansions than non-smokers. Endoscopic recurrence occurred in every patient whose clonality exceeded 26.8%.

Repertoires were generated with immunoSEQ multiplex PCR, while TCRdb's copy carries only in-frame clones and drops some. The sample has 14,000 or so clones, 75% to 80% seen once; the top ten hold 4.5%. This receptor was identified in an adult with Crohn's disease. Sample: ileal tissue. The V call is TRBV2, the J call TRBJ1-5; D not certain. Written as DNA, the CDR3 is TGTGCCAGCAGTGGAGGTAAAGCCATCGGCCAGCCCCAGCATTTT. Translation gives CASSGGKAIGQPQHF.